This T cell receptor beta chain was profiled in a study of breast tumors, draining lymph nodes, adjacent tissues. Each CDR3 protein is one row after TCRdb ran MiXCR on the multiplex PCR reads. The data contain 190,000 or so distinct CDR3 sequences, approximately 33% of them singletons. Breast cancer patients provided tissue from their axillary draining lymph nodes. CDR1 and CDR2 from the germline V gene are SGDLS and YYNGEE. The length of the CDR3 is 14 residues. General study results and limits: Data fit most tumor T cells coming from lymph node, expanding in tumor. Compared with lymph nodes, tumors were less diverse; compared with nontumor tissue, more. Tumor T cell lymph node origin was a supported hypothesis, not proven.

This clonotype was counted at least ten times. The target antigen is unknown. One end of the junction fails to match germline, which may point to a read error. The chain employs TRBV9 and TRBJ2-5; D tentatively reads TRBD1 or TRBD2 (5 bases each). Sequencing input: axillary lymph node tissue. This clonotype was obtained from a female donor with breast cancer. Some clones in this sample may be carry-over from other donors' samples. The CDR3 region is CASSVRDGQETQSF. The CDR3 coding sequence is TGTGCCAGCAGCGTACGGGACGGTCAAGAGACCCAGTCCTTC. The variable domain in full, with the rest retrieved from reference TRBV9 and TRBJ2-5, is DSGVTQTPKHLITATGQRVTLRCSPRSGDLSVYWYQQSLDQGLQFLIQYYNGEERAKGNILERFSAQQFPDLHSELNLSSLELGDSALYFCASSVRDGQETQSFGPGTRLLVL.